This TCR beta chain was sequenced in a study of cytomegalovirus exposure and HLA in healthy donors. In germline, CDR1 is SGDLS, CDR2 YYNGEE. The trim removed 0 bases at V and 4 bases at J, leaving 9 bases unmatched. The CDR3 sequence is 16 residues long. PCR was performed using 60 Vbeta and 13 Jbeta primers. TCRdb's copy holds only in-frame clones and misses some; the assay was immunoSEQ multiplex PCR. Of roughly 130,000 clones in the sample, around 67% are singletons; the top ten hold less than 2.5%. Study outcomes and limitations: Trimming of TCR beta V- and J-genes showed a link, identified in a later analysis, to a missense DCLRE1C variant. The authors excluded some V segments, including TRBV6-2 and TRBV6-3, as indistinguishable.

The sample holds a few counts of this clone. Its antigen is currently unknown. This TCR was sampled from a woman in her forties in good health and CMV-seropositive. V is TRBV9 and J is TRBJ2-5; TRBD2 matches 7 bases. The specimen sequenced was PBMCs. CDR3 nucleotide sequence: TGTGCCAGCAGCGTAGCCAACCCGTCGGGGGGAGAGACCCAGTACTTC. This encodes CASSVANPSGGETQYF.